The present T cell receptor (beta chain) was sequenced within a study of T cells in Graves' hyperthyroidism and ophthalmopathy. As for the study in general: Peripheral blood was obtained at initial diagnosis, preceding any treatment.

Exclusion criteria comprised uncontrolled infection, other autoimmune disease, pregnancy or lactation. Each diagnosis was grounded in clinical symptoms, serum thyroxine and TRAb, thyroid ultrasound, and orbital computed tomography. Amplified TCR beta CDR3 regions came from RNA transcripts. With the HTBI primer set, the TCR CDR3 went through a first round of RT-PCR. TCRdb used MiXCR to reprocess the multiplex PCR reads, holding one entry per CDR3 protein. The profile shows roughly 280,000 distinct CDR3 sequences, around 22% of them singletons. Germline V lookup: CDR1 KGHSH, CDR2 LQKENI. Trimming cost V 0 bases and J 4 bases, with 9 bases left between them. This CDR3 is 15 amino acids long.

The sequence was obtained from a man between 25 and 39 years old with Graves' ophthalmopathy. This sequence joins TRBV18 and TRBJ1-4; a possible D gene is TRBD1 (5 bases). The sample comprised blood. The CDR3 loop reads CASSPPGVNNEKLFF. Here the CDR3 DNA reads TGTGCCAGCTCACCACCGGGGGTTAATAATGAAAAACTGTTTTTT.